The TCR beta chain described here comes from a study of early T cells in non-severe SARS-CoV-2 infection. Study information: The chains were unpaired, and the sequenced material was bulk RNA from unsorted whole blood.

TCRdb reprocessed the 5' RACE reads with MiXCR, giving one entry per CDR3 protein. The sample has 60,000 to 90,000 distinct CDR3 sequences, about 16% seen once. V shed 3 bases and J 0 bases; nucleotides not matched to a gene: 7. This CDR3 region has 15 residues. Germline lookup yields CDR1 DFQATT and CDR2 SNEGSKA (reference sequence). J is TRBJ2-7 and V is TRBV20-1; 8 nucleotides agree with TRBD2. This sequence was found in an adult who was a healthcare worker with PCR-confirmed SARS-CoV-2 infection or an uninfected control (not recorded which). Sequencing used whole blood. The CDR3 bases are TGCAGTGCTAGTGCCCGCCTAGCGGGCTCCTACGAGCAGTACTTC. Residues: CSASARLAGSYEQYF.